A single sample gave rise to the 11 T cell receptor beta chains below, sequenced in a study of shared clonotypes between healthy human individuals (TCRdb year 2020). Library prep was done by the immunoSEQ multiplex PCR assay. The table was pulled from immuneACCESS by TCRdb, which kept in-frame rearrangements only. Such tables lose some clones; where checked, under half of the loss comes from unresolved V genes, and the rest has no known cause. A total of some 740,000 clones appear in this sample, roughly 92% of them only once. The ten largest clones take up 20% to 30% of the sample. For the CD8 naive samples, CD45RO-negative cells were positively selected for CCR7, yielding a CD45RA+CCR7+ population from which TemRA cells were excluded. Specimen: naive CD8+ T cells sorted from blood. The cell subset or site label, read with the paper, signifies: CD45RA+CCR7+. The receptor source for this set is a man aged 25-45 years in good health.

The V gene is TRBV6-6, the J gene TRBJ2-7, with D possibly matching TRBD2 (6 bases). Germline assignment: CDR1 MNHNY and CDR2 SVGAGI (reference sequence). The CDR3 totals 16 residues. V was clipped by 0 bases and J by 4 bases, with 16 bases between them. In DNA, the CDR3 is TGTGCCAGCAGTTACTCTCCTAGCGCGCCGGGGTACGAGCAGTACTTC. Translated: CASSYSPSAPGYEQYF.

The rearrangement uses TRBV29-1 and TRBJ2-2; the D gene could be TRBD1 or TRBD2 (5 bases each). Trimming pared 7 bases from V and 3 bases from J, leaving 12 bases between. Germline assignment: CDR1 SQVTM and CDR2 ANQGSEA. The CDR3 is made up of 13 amino acids. The CDR3 loop is CSAQRGDTGELFF. Here the CDR3 DNA reads TGCAGCGCCCAGAGAGGGGACACCGGGGAGCTGTTTTTT.

The chain uses TRBV11-2 and TRBJ2-2; 7 nucleotides line up with TRBD1. In germline, CDR1 is SGHAT, CDR2 FQNNGV. Trimming removed 4 bases from V and 2 bases from J; junction bases left unmatched: 16. The CDR3 runs 19 residues. The CDR3 DNA reads TGTGCCAGCAGCTACGAGACCGGGACAGCCTTACTTAACACCGGGGAGCTGTTTTTT. Amino acid sequence: CASSYETGTALLNTGELFF.

V gene TRBV7-9 combines with J gene TRBJ2-5; D not certain. The CDR3 loop spans 12 amino acids. V gave up 3 bases and J gave up 9 bases, with 11 bases separating them. CDR1 is SEHNR and CDR2 is FQNEAQ in the germline V gene (reference sequence). DNA of the CDR3: TGTGCCAGCAGCTTGACTCCCGGTGCCCAGTACTTC. This encodes CASSLTPGAQYF.

Notes on this clone: The sample carries other DNA sequences with the same CDR3. The CDR3 is CASSPSGSYEQYF. The CDR3 bases are TGTGCCAGCAGTCCTAGCGGGAGTTACGAGCAGTACTTC. The chain couples TRBV7-9 to TRBJ2-7, with 10 bases aligning to TRBD2. V was pared by 6 bases and J by 4 bases, with 3 bases of the junction left unmatched. Germline values: CDR1 SEHNR, CDR2 FQNEAQ (reference sequence). CDR3 length: 13 residues.

The rearrangement joins TRBV10-3 to TRBJ2-1; weak D call: TRBD2 (6 bases). Germline CDR1 and CDR2: ENHRY and SYGVKD. This CDR3 spans 10 amino acids. Deletions cut 8 bases from V and 10 bases from J, with 9 bases between. This chain's CDR3 is CAISSGEQFF. CDR3 nucleotide sequence: TGTGCCATCTCCAGCGGGGAGCAGTTCTTC.

V gene TRBV9 combines with J gene TRBJ2-7; D may be TRBD2 (6 bases). With 0 bases removed from V and 3 bases from J, the gap between germline ends came to 13 bases. CDR1 and CDR2 (germline): SGDLS, YYNGEE. There are 15 residues in the CDR3. The CDR3 sequence: CASSVGAGRGYEQYF. The CDR3 DNA reads as TGTGCCAGCAGCGTAGGTGCGGGGAGAGGCTACGAGCAGTACTTC.

V and J are TRBV5-4 and TRBJ2-1; 9 nucleotides agree with TRBD1. The CDR3 length is 15 residues. Germline V CDR1 and CDR2: SGHNT, YYREEE (reference sequence). The ends lost 3 bases at V and 8 bases at J; junction bases unmatched: 9. In nucleotides, the CDR3 is TGTGCCAGCAGCTACCCGGGACAGGGACGAGATGAGCAGTTCTTC. Its protein product is CASSYPGQGRDEQFF.

The J gene is TRBJ2-7, the V gene TRBV13, with TRBD2 matching 9 bases. The ends lost 3 bases at V and 7 bases at J; junction bases unmatched: 10. Germline values: CDR1 PRHDT, CDR2 FYEKMQ (reference sequence). The CDR3 is 15 residues long. The CDR3 reads CASSFRREGRREQYF. The CDR3, as DNA: TGTGCCAGCAGCTTTAGGCGGGAGGGCCGGAGGGAGCAGTACTTC.

The chain uses TRBV6-1 and TRBJ2-1, with 10 bases lining up with TRBD2. Germline CDR1 and CDR2: MNHNS and SASEGT. V was pared by 0 bases and J by 4 bases, with 9 bases of the junction left unmatched. CDR3 length equals 18 residues. The CDR3 here is CASSEALWLAGEYNEQFF. The CDR3 DNA is TGTGCCAGCAGTGAAGCGCTATGGCTAGCGGGAGAGTACAATGAGCAGTTCTTC.

The V call is TRBV6-5, the J call TRBJ2-3; 8 bases line up with TRBD1. The germline V gene encodes CDR1 MNHEY and CDR2 SVGAGI. The V segment lost 6 bases and the J segment 7 bases; nucleotides outside the gene matches: 3. CDR3 length: 12 amino acids. The CDR3 DNA follows: TGTGCCAGCAGAAACAGGGGGAATACGCAGTATTTT. It translates to CASRNRGNTQYF.